This T cell receptor beta chain derives from a study of blood T cell repertoires in COVID-19. Looking at the study overall: The United States, Italy and Spain supplied acute and convalescent COVID-19 samples. Nucleic acid was either cDNA or gDNA, and it came from T cells, B-cell-depleted T cells, or PBMCs.

Original handling: Amplification from reference gene primers served as the basis for estimated nucleated cell counts. Profiling relied on immunoSEQ multiplex PCR, and the TCRdb table lists in-frame clones only, not all of them. The DNA gave D and trimming, while V, J and clone size come from that table. The sample has over 100,000 clones; approximately 80% are singletons. The germline V and J ends were trimmed by 4 bases and 1 base, with 10 bases remaining between them. Per germline, CDR1 MNHEY and CDR2 SVGEGT. This CDR3 region has 15 residues. This clone was counted between two and nine times. This clonotype was sampled from a man in his sixties with acute or convalescent COVID-19. Sequencing input: peripheral blood. The chain is built from TRBV6-2 or TRBV6-3 and TRBJ2-2; D is unresolved. CDR3 amino acids: CASSLGALNTGELFF. Written as DNA, the CDR3 is TGTGCCAGCAGTTTAGGAGCGCTGAACACCGGGGAGCTGTTTTTT.